This T cell receptor (beta chain) was found in a study of T cells expressing NK-cell markers (dated by TCRdb to the early 2020s). Context from the whole study: TCR beta-chain repertoires were profiled in sorted CD3+CD56+NKG2C+, CD3+CD56+NKG2C- and CD3+CD56-NKG2C+ T-cell subsets from several donors. Of the eight sequenced donors, seven were found to be HCMV-seropositive and one was found to be HCMV-seronegative. Sequencing of the libraries produced 2 x 150 bp reads on Illumina HiSeq 2000/2500, MiSeq or NextSeq. All eight donors whose samples were sequenced were randomly selected healthy volunteers, three of them men and five women. Results and caveats for the whole study, not just this receptor: Whether the expanded NKG2C-expressing T cell clones were specific for HCMV antigens was left unclear. Those dominant clonotypes were again the most abundant among CD3+CD56-NKG2C+ cells in a handful of donors, at roughly 28.3-65%. In six donors, the dominant CD3+CD56+NKG2C+ clonotypes were among the top 10 CD8+ clonotypes and accounted for about 1.0-7.0% of CD8+ T cells.

Including cysteine and phenylalanine, the CDR3 has 16 amino acids. Only the protein is available. Per the germline V gene, SQVTM is the CDR1 and ANQGSEA is the CDR2. The sequencer was an Illumina HiSeq 2000. TCR beta cDNA libraries were made by 5'RACE template switching that added a universal primer site and unique molecular identifiers. Priming for cDNA synthesis came from the TCR beta constant segment, and two successive PCR amplification steps followed. The source study handled its data this way. MIGEC handled demultiplexing of the reads and grouping by UMI, while MiTCR was used to assemble and quantify clonotypes. Only TCR cDNA sequences supported by at least two reads were kept to exclude erroneous sequences. The tcR package was used for downstream repertoire analysis, and clonotypes were matched between fractions using CDR3 nucleotide sequence together with V segment. VDJmatch was used to annotate antigen specificity against VDJdb, with one amino acid substitution in CDR3 allowed. One entry per CDR3 protein sequence results from the TCRdb reprocessing of the reads, with DNA left out. TCRdb, rather than the study authors, made the V and J calls. The table kept for this sample lists about 260,000 distinct CDR3 sequences. The leading ten clones occupy roughly 4.2% of the sample.

Concerning this clonotype: Its antigen is still unknown.

To determine HCMV serostatus, a commercial ELISA kit was used to detect HCMV-specific IgG in serum. Ficoll density gradient centrifugation was used to isolate peripheral blood mononuclear cells from blood. The rearrangement combines TRBV29-1 with TRBJ2-6; TCRdb selects TRBD1, and the lack of DNA leaves this call unchecked. This TCR came from a woman aged 18 to 75 in good health. Material: blood T cells: a sorted CD56 or NKG2C T cell subset, CD4+ or CD8+ T cells, or bulk PBMC T cells (not recorded which). The CDR3 region: CSVSGQGPTGANVLTF. The entire variable domain, with the stretches around the CDR3 drawn from the reference TRBV29-1 and TRBJ2-6 proteins, is SAVISQKPSRDICQRGTSLTIQCQVDSQVTMMFWYRQQPGQSLTLIATANQGSEATYESGFVIDKFPISRPNLTFSTLTVSNMSPEDSSIYLCSVSGQGPTGANVLTFGAGSRLTVL.